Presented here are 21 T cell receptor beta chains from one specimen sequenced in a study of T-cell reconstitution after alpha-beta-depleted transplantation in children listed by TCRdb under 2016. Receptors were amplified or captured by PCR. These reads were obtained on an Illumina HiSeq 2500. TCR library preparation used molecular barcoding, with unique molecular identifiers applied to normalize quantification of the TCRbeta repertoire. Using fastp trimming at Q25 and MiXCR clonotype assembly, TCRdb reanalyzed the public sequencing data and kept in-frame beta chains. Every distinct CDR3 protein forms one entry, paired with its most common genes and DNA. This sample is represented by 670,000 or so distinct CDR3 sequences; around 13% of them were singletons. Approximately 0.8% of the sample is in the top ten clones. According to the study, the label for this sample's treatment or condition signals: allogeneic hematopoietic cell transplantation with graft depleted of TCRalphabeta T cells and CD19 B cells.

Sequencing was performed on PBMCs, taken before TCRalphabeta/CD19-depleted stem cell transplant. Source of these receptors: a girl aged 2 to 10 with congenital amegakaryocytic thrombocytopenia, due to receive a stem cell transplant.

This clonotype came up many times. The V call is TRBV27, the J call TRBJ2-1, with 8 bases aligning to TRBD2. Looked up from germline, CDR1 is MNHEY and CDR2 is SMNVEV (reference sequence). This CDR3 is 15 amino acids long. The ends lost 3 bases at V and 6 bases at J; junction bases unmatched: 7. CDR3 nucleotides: TGTGCCAGCAGTTTTCCGGGAGGGCGGGGCAATGAGCAGTTCTTC. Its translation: CASSFPGGRGNEQFF.

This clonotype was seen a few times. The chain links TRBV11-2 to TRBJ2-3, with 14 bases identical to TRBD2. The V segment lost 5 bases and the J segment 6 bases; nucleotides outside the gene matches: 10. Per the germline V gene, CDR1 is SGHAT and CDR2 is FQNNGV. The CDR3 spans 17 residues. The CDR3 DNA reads TGTGCCAGCAGCACCCCGGGACTAGCGGGGGCGGGGGATACGCAGTATTTT. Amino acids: CASSTPGLAGAGDTQYF.

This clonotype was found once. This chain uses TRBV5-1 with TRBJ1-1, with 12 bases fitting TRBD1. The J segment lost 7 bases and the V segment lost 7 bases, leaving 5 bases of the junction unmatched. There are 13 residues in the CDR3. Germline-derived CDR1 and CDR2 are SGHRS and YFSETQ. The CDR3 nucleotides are TGCGCCAGCGGAGGGACAGGGGGCCATGAAGCTTTCTTT. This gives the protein CASGGTGGHEAFF.

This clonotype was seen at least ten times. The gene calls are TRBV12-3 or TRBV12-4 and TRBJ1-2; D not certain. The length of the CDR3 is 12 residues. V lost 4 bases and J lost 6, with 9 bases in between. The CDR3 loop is CASSWRTHGYTF. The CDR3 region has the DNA TGTGCCAGCAGTTGGAGAACTCATGGCTACACCTTC.

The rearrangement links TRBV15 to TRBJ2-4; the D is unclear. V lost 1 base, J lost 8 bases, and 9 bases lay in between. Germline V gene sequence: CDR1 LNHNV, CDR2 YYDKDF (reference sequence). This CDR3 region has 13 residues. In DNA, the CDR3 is TGTGCCACCAGCAGAGTCCGCGAGGACATTCAGTACTTC. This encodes CATSRVREDIQYF.

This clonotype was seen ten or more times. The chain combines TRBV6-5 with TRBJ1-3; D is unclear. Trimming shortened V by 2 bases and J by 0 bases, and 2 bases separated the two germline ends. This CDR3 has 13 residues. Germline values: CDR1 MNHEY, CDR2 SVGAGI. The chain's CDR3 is CASSYDSGNTIYF. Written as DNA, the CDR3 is TGTGCCAGCAGTTACGACTCTGGAAACACCATATATTTT.

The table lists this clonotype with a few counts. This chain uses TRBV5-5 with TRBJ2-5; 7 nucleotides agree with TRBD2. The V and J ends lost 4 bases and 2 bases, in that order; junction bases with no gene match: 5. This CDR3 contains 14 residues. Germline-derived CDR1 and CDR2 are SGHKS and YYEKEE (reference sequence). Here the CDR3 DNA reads TGTGCCAGCAGCAAACTAGCGCAGCAAGAGACCCAGTACTTC. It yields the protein CASSKLAQQETQYF.

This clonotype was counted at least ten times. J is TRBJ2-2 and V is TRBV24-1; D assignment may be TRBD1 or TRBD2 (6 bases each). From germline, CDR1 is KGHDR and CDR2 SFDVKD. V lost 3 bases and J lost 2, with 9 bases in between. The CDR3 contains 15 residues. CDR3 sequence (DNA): TGTGCCACCAGTGATGGAGGGACAAACACCGGGGAGCTGTTTTTT. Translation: CATSDGGTNTGELFF.

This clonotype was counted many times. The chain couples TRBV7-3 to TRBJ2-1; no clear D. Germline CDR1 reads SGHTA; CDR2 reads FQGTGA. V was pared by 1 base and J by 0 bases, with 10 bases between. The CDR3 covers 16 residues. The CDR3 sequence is CASSLRASSSYNEQFF. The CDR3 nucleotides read TGTGCCAGCAGCTTAAGGGCATCGAGCTCCTACAATGAGCAGTTCTTC.

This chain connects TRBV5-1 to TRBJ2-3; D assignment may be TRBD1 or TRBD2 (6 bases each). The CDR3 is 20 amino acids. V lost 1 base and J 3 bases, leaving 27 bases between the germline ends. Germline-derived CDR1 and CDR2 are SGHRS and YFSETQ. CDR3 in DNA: TGCGCCAGCAGCTTGAGGACCGGCGGAGGGGGTGGACAAAAGACAGATACGCAGTATTTT. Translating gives CASSLRTGGGGGQKTDTQYF.

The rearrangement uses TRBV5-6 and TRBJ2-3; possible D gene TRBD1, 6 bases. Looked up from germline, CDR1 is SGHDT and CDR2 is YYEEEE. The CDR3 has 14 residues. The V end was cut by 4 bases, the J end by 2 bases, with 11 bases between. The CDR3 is CASSVRDITDTQYF. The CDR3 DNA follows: TGTGCCAGCAGCGTCCGGGACATCACAGATACGCAGTATTTT.

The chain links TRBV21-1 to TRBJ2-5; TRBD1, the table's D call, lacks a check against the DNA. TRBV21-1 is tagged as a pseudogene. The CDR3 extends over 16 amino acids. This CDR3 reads CASSSSGPGIQETQYF. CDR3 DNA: TGTGCCAGCAGCAGCAGTGGACCGGGAATCCAAGAGACCCAGTACTTC.

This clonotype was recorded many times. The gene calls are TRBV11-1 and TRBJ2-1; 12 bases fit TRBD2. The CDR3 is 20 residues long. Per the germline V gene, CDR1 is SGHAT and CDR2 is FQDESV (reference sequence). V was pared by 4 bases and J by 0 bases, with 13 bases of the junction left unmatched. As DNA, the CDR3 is TGTGCCAGCAGCTCCACCGGACTAGCGGGACAATCGTTCTCCTACAATGAGCAGTTCTTC. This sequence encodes CASSSTGLAGQSFSYNEQFF.

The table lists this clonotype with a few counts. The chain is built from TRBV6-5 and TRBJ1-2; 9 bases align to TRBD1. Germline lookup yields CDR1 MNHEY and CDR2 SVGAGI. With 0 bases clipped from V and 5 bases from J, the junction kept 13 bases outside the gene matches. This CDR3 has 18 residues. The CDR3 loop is CASSYSAGQGLVRYGYTF. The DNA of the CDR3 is TGTGCCAGCAGTTACTCAGCGGGACAGGGTTTGGTACGATATGGCTACACCTTC.

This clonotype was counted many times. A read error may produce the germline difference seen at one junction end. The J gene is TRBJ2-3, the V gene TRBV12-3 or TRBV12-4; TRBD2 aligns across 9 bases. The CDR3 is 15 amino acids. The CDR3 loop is CASSPGLAGTDTQYF. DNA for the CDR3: TGCGCCAGCAGCCCGGGACTAGCCGGCACAGATACGCAGTATTTT.

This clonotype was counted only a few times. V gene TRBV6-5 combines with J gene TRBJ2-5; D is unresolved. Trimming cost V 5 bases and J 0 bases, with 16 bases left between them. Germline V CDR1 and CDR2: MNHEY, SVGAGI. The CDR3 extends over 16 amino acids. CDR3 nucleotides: TGTGCCAGCAGTACTACCGAGGCGTTCTACCAAGAGACCCAGTACTTC. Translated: CASSTTEAFYQETQYF.

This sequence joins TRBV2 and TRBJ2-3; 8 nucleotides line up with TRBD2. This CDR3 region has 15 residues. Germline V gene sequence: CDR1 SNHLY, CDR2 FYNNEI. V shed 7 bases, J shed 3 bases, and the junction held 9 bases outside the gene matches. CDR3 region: CASIPSGSRTDTQYF. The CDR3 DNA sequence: TGTGCCAGCATACCCAGCGGGAGTAGGACAGATACGCAGTATTTT.

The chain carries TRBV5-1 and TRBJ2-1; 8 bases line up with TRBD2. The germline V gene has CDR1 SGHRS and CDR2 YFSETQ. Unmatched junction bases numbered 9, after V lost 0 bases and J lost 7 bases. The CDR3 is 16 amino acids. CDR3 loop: CASSLELAGLRNEQFF. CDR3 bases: TGCGCCAGCAGCTTGGAATTAGCGGGACTTCGGAATGAGCAGTTCTTC. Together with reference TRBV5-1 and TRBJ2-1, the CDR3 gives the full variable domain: KAGVTQTPRYLIKTRGQQVTLSCSPISGHRSVSWYQQTPGQGLQFLFEYFSETQRNKGNFPGRFSGRQFSNSRSEMNVSTLELGDSALYLCASSLELAGLRNEQFFGPGTRLTVL.

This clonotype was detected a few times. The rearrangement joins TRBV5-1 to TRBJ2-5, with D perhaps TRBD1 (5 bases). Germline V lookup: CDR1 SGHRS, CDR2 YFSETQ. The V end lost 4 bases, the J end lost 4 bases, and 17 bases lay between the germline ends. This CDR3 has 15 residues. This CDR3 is CASSPDTWITETQYF. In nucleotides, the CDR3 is TGCGCCAGCAGCCCGGACACCTGGATCACAGAGACCCAGTACTTC.

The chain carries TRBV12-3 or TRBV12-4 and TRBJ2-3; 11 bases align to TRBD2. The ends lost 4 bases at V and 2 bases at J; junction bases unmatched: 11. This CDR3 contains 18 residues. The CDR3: CASSSGTSGQHPTDTQYF. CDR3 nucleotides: TGTGCCAGCAGTTCCGGGACTAGCGGACAGCACCCCACAGATACGCAGTATTTT.

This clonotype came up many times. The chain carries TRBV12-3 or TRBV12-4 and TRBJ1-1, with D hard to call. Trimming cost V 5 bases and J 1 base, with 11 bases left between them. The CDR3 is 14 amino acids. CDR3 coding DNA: TGTGCCAGCAGTGAAAAGGTTTGGAACACTGAAGCTTTCTTT. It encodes CASSEKVWNTEAFF.